What follows are 8 T cell receptor beta chains derived from one specimen sequenced in a study of T cell changes during pregnancy in multiple sclerosis. Here immunoSEQ multiplex PCR was the method, and the copy in TCRdb shows in-frame clones only, minus some. The table has 80,000 to 130,000 clones, roughly 93% seen once. This specimen was peripheral blood, taken before pregnancy. The receptors stem from a female donor with multiple sclerosis, enrolled in a pregnancy study.

This chain uses TRBV10-3 with TRBJ2-2, with D perhaps TRBD1 (6 bases). Germline CDR1 is ENHRY and CDR2 is SYGVKD. Trimming pared 7 bases from V and 4 bases from J, leaving 16 bases between. The length of the CDR3 is 15 residues. Here the CDR3 DNA reads TGTGCCATCAAGTCCGGGACACCCTTCACCGGGGAGCTGTTTTTT. This gives the protein CAIKSGTPFTGELFF.

This chain connects TRBV7-9 to TRBJ2-7, with D possibly being TRBD2 (6 bases). The length of the CDR3 is 15 residues. The germline V gene encodes CDR1 SEHNR and CDR2 FQNEAQ (reference sequence). The V and J ends lost 5 bases and 1 base respectively, with 15 bases between them. The CDR3 coding sequence is TGTGCCAGCAGCACCCCCGCGCGGGAATCCTACGAGCAGTACTTC. This gives the protein CASSTPARESYEQYF.

V usage is TRBV30 and J usage is TRBJ2-2, with D perhaps matching TRBD2 (5 bases). The germline V and J ends were trimmed by 5 bases and 8 bases, with 12 bases remaining between them. The CDR3 has 12 residues. CDR1 is GTSNPN and CDR2 is SVGIG in the germline V gene (reference sequence). The DNA of the CDR3 is TGTGCCTGGGGGTCCGGGGTAGGGGAGCTGTTTTTT. Amino acid sequence: CAWGSGVGELFF.

The J gene is TRBJ2-1, the V gene TRBV30; 7 bases line up with TRBD2. The ends lost 1 base at V and 7 bases at J; junction bases unmatched: 4. CDR1 is GTSNPN, CDR2 SVGIG, per germline (reference sequence). CDR3 length equals 13 residues. The CDR3 region has the DNA TGTGCCTGGAGTGGGGCTAGCGGTAATGAGCAGTTCTTC. Encoded protein: CAWSGASGNEQFF.

CDR3 protein: CASSSGGGGVQPQHF. The CDR3, as DNA: TGTGCCAGCAGTTCCGGAGGTGGAGGGGTCCAGCCCCAGCATTTT. The chain employs TRBV27 and TRBJ1-5, with D possibly matching TRBD1 (5 bases). Germline V gene data show CDR1 as MNHEY and CDR2 as SMNVEV (reference sequence). The CDR3 consists of 15 residues. Deletions cut 4 bases from V and 7 bases from J, with 17 bases between.

This chain joins TRBV19 and TRBJ1-5, with unresolved D. The CDR3 runs to 14 residues. In germline, CDR1 is LNHDA, CDR2 SQIVND (reference sequence). Trimming pared 2 bases from V and 3 bases from J, leaving 8 bases between. CDR3 residues: CASSIPPNNQPQHF. The CDR3 DNA is TGTGCCAGTAGTATACCTCCTAACAATCAGCCCCAGCATTTT. The full variable domain, with the rest looked up from reference TRBV19 and TRBJ1-5, is DGGITQSPKYLFRKEGQNVTLSCEQNLNHDAMYWYRQDPGQGLRLIYYSQIVNDFQKGDIAEGYSVSREKKESFPLTVTSAQKNPTAFYLCASSIPPNNQPQHFGDGTRLSIL.

V usage is TRBV14 and J usage is TRBJ1-5, with 8 bases identical to TRBD1. CDR3 length: 14 residues. CDR1 SGHDN and CDR2 FVKESK come from the germline V gene. V dropped 1 base and J dropped 6; count of bases not matched to a gene: 2. The CDR3 loop reads CASSQGDRGQPQHF. Written as DNA, the CDR3 is TGTGCCAGCAGCCAAGGAGACAGGGGTCAGCCCCAGCATTTT.

The chain is built from TRBV7-9 and TRBJ2-1, with TRBD2 identical over 7 bases. Per the germline V gene, CDR1 is SEHNR and CDR2 is FQNEAQ (reference sequence). J was trimmed by 7 bases and V by 5 bases; bases with no gene match: 14. There are 16 residues in the CDR3. In DNA form, the CDR3 reads TGTGCCAGCAGCGGGACGTCGGGACTACGGGAGAATGAGCAGTTCTTC. Amino acid sequence: CASSGTSGLRENEQFF. Full variable domain (rest looked up from reference TRBV7-9 and TRBJ2-1): DTGVSQNPRHKITKRGQNVTFRCDPISEHNRLYWYRQTLGQGPEFLTYFQNEAQLEKSRLLSDRFSAERPKGSFSTLEIQRTEQGDSAMYLCASSGTSGLRENEQFFGPGTRLTVL.